The next 14 T cell receptor beta chains were all read from a single sample in a study of blood T cell repertoires in COVID-19. TCRdb's table, derived via immunoSEQ multiplex PCR, lists solely in-frame clones and lacks some. The sample carries around 400,000 clones, under 85% recorded once. The sequencing input was PBMCs or T cells enriched from blood (not recorded which). The receptors originated from a woman aged 45 to 65 who had recovered from COVID-19.

The chain is built from TRBV6-5 and TRBJ1-2; D remains unclear. The CDR3 is 12 amino acids. Trimming removed 6 bases at V and 8 bases at J, with 13 bases between. Germline V CDR1 and CDR2: MNHEY, SVGAGI. The CDR3 reads CASSPAGEGYTF. The DNA of the CDR3 is TGTGCCAGCAGCCCCGCCGGGGAGGGCTACACCTTC.

The CDR3 DNA is TGTGCCAGTAGTACGGGGGGTTTAGCCAAAAACATTCAGTACTTC. Its translation: CASSTGGLAKNIQYF. The gene calls are TRBV19 and TRBJ2-4; 7 nucleotides agree with TRBD2. The germline gives CDR1 LNHDA, CDR2 SQIVND (reference sequence). This CDR3 has 15 residues. Trimming removed 4 bases from V and 0 bases from J; junction bases left unmatched: 3.

The chain links TRBV10-2 to TRBJ2-7; D gene unclear. The CDR3 extends over 17 amino acids. The germline V gene encodes CDR1 WSHSY and CDR2 SAAADI. Trimming stripped 0 bases from V and 0 bases from J, with 15 bases between. CDR3 loop: CASSESPSGGVSYEQYF. The CDR3 DNA sequence: TGCGCCAGCAGTGAGTCTCCATCCGGCGGCGTCTCCTACGAGCAGTACTTC.

J is TRBJ1-6 and V is TRBV6-5, with 7 bases lining up with TRBD1. Germline V gene sequence: CDR1 MNHEY, CDR2 SVGAGI. Trimming cost V 6 bases and J 7 bases; bases outside gene matches: 6. The CDR3 is 14 residues long. The CDR3 spells CASRVTGINSPLHF. The CDR3 bases are TGTGCCAGCAGGGTGACAGGGATAAATTCACCCCTCCACTTT.

The J gene is TRBJ1-5, the V gene TRBV7-2; D not certain. The CDR3 spans 16 residues. Trimming stripped 3 bases from V and 0 bases from J, with 12 bases between. The V gene's germline CDR1 is SGHTA and CDR2 FQGNSA. CDR3 amino acids: CASSLFPGDSNQPQHF. The CDR3 nucleotides read TGTGCCAGCAGCTTGTTTCCGGGAGATAGCAATCAGCCCCAGCATTTT. Supplemented by reference TRBV7-2 and TRBJ1-5, the full variable domain reads GAGVSQSPSNKVTEKGKDVELRCDPISGHTALYWYRQSLGQGLEFLIYFQGNSAPDKSGLPSDRFSAERTGGSVSTLTIQRTQQEDSAVYLCASSLFPGDSNQPQHFGDGTRLSIL.

The rearrangement uses TRBV3-1 (or the pseudogene TRBV3-2) and TRBJ2-7; 9 positions agree with TRBD1. Germline-derived CDR1 and CDR2 are LGHDT and YNNKEL (reference sequence). Unmatched junction bases numbered 4, after V lost 1 base and J lost 6 bases. The CDR3 consists of 14 residues. CDR3 sequence (DNA): TGTGCCAGCAGCCAAGGGACAGGGGATCGCGAGCAGTACTTC. Amino acids: CASSQGTGDREQYF.

V gene TRBV1 combines with J gene TRBJ2-1; the DNA was not used to check the table's D call, TRBD2. TRBV1 is shown as a pseudogene. This CDR3 is 21 amino acids long. The CDR3 DNA reads TGCACCAGCAGGGGTAGCGGGAGATGGACCTACCGCCCGAGCTCCTACAATGAGCAGTTCTTC. This encodes CTSRGSGRWTYRPSSYNEQFF.

The rearrangement uses TRBV11-2 and TRBJ2-7, with TRBD1 identical over 9 bases. Trimming took 1 base from V and 6 from J; bases not matched to a gene: 7. This CDR3 contains 15 residues. Per germline, CDR1 SGHAT and CDR2 FQNNGV. CDR3: CASSLVGQGLAEQYF. The CDR3 DNA is TGTGCCAGCAGCTTAGTCGGACAGGGGCTCGCCGAGCAGTACTTC.

As to this clone: This sample includes further DNA sequences coding for the same CDR3. The V gene is TRBV2, the J gene TRBJ1-5; 7 bases are shared with TRBD1. J was trimmed by 6 bases and V by 3 bases; bases with no gene match: 5. This CDR3 comprises 14 residues. The germline CDR1 and CDR2 sequences are SNHLY and FYNNEI. The CDR3 spells CASSEPGGFQPQHF. The CDR3 region has the DNA TGTGCCAGCAGTGAGCCAGGGGGATTTCAGCCCCAGCATTTT.

The table lists this clone with a count of one. The chain employs TRBV5-6 and TRBJ2-7, with TRBD2 identical over 7 bases. J was trimmed by 5 bases and V by 5 bases; bases with no gene match: 7. Per germline, CDR1 SGHDT and CDR2 YYEEEE. The CDR3 contains 13 residues. CDR3 amino acids: CASRKTSAHEQYF. In nucleotides, the CDR3 is TGTGCCAGCAGGAAAACTAGCGCCCACGAGCAGTACTTC.

The chain uses TRBV30 and TRBJ1-2, with TRBD1 as a possible D gene (5 bases). Germline lookup yields CDR1 GTSNPN and CDR2 SVGIG (reference sequence). Trimming took 7 bases from V and 1 from J, leaving 10 bases between them. The CDR3 covers 12 residues. CDR3 region: CAFLGDNYGYTF. The CDR3 DNA reads TGTGCCTTCCTAGGGGATAACTATGGCTACACCTTC.

This clone appeared a single time. The chain carries TRBV6-2 or TRBV6-3 and TRBJ1-5; D is undetermined. Germline V gene sequence: CDR1 MNHEY, CDR2 SVGEGT. Trimming shortened V by 2 bases and J by 3 bases, and 11 bases separated the two germline ends. CDR3 length equals 15 residues. The CDR3 region is CASSYRGQFNQPQHF. In DNA, the CDR3 is TGTGCCAGCAGTTACCGCGGGCAGTTCAATCAGCCCCAGCATTTT.

The rearrangement links TRBV19 to TRBJ2-7; 8 nucleotides align to TRBD1. The V gene's germline CDR1 is LNHDA and CDR2 SQIVND (reference sequence). The V segment lost 6 bases and the J segment 1 base; nucleotides outside the gene matches: 5. The CDR3 has 14 residues. The DNA for the CDR3 is TGTGCCAGTAGAAGTCAGGGGGCATCCTACGAGCAGTACTTC. Its protein product is CASRSQGASYEQYF.

The rearrangement uses TRBV30 and TRBJ1-6; 7 nucleotides align to TRBD1. CDR1 GTSNPN and CDR2 SVGIG come from the germline V gene (reference sequence). Trimming removed 0 bases from V and 10 bases from J; junction bases left unmatched: 9. The CDR3 spans 15 residues. The CDR3 spells CAWSVGGVFSSPLHF. The CDR3 coding sequence is TGTGCCTGGAGTGTAGGGGGCGTGTTTAGCTCACCCCTCCACTTT.